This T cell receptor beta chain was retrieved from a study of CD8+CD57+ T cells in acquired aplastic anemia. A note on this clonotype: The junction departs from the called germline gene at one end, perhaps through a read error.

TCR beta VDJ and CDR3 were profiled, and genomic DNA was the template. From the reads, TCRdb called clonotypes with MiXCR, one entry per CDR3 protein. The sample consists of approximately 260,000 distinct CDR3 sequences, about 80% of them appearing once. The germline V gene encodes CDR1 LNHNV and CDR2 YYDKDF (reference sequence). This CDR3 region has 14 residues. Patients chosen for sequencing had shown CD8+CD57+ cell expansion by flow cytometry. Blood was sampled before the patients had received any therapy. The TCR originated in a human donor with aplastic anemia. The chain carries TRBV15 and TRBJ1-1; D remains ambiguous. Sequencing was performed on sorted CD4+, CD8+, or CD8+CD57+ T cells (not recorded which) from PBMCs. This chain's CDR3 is CASSLAGEKTEAFF. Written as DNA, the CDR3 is TGTGCCAGCAGCTTAGCTGGGGAGAAAACTGAAGCGTTCTTT. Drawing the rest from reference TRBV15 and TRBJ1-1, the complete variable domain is DAMVIQNPRYQVTQFGKPVTLSCSQTLNHNVMYWYQQKSSQAPKLLFHYYDKDFNNEADTPDNFQSRRPNTSFCFLDIRSPGLGDTAMYLCASSLAGEKTEAFFGQGTRLTVV.